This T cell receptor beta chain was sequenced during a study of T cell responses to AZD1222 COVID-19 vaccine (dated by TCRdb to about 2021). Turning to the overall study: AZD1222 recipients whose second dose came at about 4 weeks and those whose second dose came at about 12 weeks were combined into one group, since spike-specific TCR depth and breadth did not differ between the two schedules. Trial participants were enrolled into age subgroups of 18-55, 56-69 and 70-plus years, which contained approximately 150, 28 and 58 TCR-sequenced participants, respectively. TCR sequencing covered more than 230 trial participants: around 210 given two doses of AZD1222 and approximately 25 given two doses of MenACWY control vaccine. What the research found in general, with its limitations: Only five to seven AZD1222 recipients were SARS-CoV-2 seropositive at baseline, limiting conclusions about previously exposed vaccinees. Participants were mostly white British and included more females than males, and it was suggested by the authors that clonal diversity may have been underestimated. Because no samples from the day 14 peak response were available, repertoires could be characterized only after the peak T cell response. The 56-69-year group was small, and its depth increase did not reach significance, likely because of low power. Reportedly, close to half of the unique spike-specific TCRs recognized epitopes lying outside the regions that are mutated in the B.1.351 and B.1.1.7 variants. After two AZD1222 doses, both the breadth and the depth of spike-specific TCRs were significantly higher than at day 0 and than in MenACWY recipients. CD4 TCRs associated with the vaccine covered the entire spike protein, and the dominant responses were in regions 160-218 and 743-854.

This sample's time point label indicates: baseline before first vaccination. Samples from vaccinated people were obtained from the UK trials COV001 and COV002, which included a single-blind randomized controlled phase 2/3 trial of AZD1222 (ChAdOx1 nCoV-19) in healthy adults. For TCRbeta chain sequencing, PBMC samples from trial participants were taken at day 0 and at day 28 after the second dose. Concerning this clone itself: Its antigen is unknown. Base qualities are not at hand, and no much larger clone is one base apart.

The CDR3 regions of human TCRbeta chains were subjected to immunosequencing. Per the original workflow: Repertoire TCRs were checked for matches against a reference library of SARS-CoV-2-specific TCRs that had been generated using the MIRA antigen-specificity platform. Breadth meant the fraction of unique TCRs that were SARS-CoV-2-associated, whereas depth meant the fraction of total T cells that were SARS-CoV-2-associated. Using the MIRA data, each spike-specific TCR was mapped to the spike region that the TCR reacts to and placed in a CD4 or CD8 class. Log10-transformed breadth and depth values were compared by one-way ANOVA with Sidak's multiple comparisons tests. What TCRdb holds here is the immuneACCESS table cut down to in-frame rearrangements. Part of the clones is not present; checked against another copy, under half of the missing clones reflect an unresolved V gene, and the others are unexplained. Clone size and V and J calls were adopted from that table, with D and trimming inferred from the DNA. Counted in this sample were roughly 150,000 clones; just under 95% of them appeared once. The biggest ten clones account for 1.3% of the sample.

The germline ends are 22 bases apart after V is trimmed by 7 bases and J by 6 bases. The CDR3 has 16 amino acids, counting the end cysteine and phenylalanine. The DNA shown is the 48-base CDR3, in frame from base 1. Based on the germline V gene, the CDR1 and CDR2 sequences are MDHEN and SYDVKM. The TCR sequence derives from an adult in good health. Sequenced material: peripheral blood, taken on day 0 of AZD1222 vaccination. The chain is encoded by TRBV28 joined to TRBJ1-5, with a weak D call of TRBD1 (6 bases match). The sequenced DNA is TGTGCCAGCACTATCCCGTCGGGCAGGGGCAGTCAGCCCCAGCATTTT. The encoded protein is CASTIPSGRGSQPQHF.